The rows below give T cell receptor beta chains drawn from one sample of a study of blood T cell repertoires in COVID-19. Repertoires were generated with immunoSEQ multiplex PCR, while TCRdb's copy carries only in-frame clones and drops some. The sample has more than 95,000 clones; approximately 85% are singletons. The material sequenced was peripheral blood. These receptors were collected from a man aged 80 or over with active or convalescent COVID-19. CDR3s include the opening cysteine and the closing phenylalanine or tryptophan. A D gene is named only where the DNA matches it firmly. Only some rows state a clone size, as once, few, many or a class for expanded clones.

cdr3_nt: TGTGCCATCAGTGACCCGGGGGCGGGGGGCCCGAGAGTCCAGTACTTC
cdr3_aa: CAISDPGAGGPRVQYF
v_call: TRBV10-3
clone_size: few
j_call: TRBJ2-5
d_call: TRBD2

cdr3_nt: TGTGCCACCAGCAGAGAAGGTACTAGCACAGGACTCTACAATGAGCAGTTCTTC
cdr3_aa: CATSREGTSTGLYNEQFF
v_call: TRBV15
clone_size: -
j_call: TRBJ2-1
d_call: -

cdr3_nt: TGTGCCAGCAGCTTAAAGCCCGGGGGAGCCGGGGAGCTGTTTTTT
cdr3_aa: CASSLKPGGAGELFF
v_call: TRBV11-3
clone_size: -
j_call: TRBJ2-2
d_call: -

cdr3_nt: TGTGCCAGTAGTGTGCGTGAGCGGGGTGATTACGAGCAGTACTTC
cdr3_aa: CASSVRERGDYEQYF
v_call: TRBV19
clone_size: few
j_call: TRBJ2-7
d_call: TRBD2

cdr3_nt: TGTGCCAGCAGCCGGGTACGGGACAGTGAGCAGCCCCAGCATTTT
cdr3_aa: CASSRVRDSEQPQHF
v_call: TRBV5-6
clone_size: -
j_call: TRBJ1-5
d_call: TRBD1

cdr3_nt: TGTGCCAGCAGTTACTCGATAACCAGCCGAGGGGAAAAACTGTTTTTT
cdr3_aa: CASSYSITSRGEKLFF
v_call: TRBV6-5
clone_size: -
j_call: TRBJ1-4
d_call: -

cdr3_nt: TGTGCCAGCAGCTTAGGACAGGGGGCTAACTATGGCTACACCTTC
cdr3_aa: CASSLGQGANYGYTF
v_call: TRBV7-6
clone_size: -
j_call: TRBJ1-2
d_call: TRBD1

cdr3_nt: TGCGCCAGCAGCTTGGGGGGGACAGCCGACTATGGCTACACCTTC
cdr3_aa: CASSLGGTADYGYTF
v_call: TRBV5-1
clone_size: few
j_call: TRBJ1-2
d_call: TRBD1

cdr3_nt: TGTGCCACCAGTGAGTGGGGAGGGCTCCGGGATACGCAGTATTTT
cdr3_aa: CATSEWGGLRDTQYF
v_call: TRBV24-1
clone_size: few
j_call: TRBJ2-3
d_call: TRBD2

cdr3_nt: TGTGCCAGCAGCGTAGCTTACAATGAGCAGTTCTTC
cdr3_aa: CASSVAYNEQFF
v_call: TRBV9
clone_size: -
j_call: TRBJ2-1
d_call: -

cdr3_nt: TGTGCCAGCGGAAGGGGACTCTACAATGAGCAGTTCTTC
cdr3_aa: CASGRGLYNEQFF
v_call: TRBV6-6
clone_size: -
j_call: TRBJ2-1
d_call: -

cdr3_nt: TGTGCCAGCAGAACCGGGACAGCGCCCTGGTTCCTGTTTTTT
cdr3_aa: CASRTGTAPWFLFF
v_call: TRBV6-5
clone_size: -
j_call: TRBJ1-4
d_call: TRBD1

cdr3_nt: TGTGCCAGCAGCCAAGGGGACATGTCAGCCTATGGCTACACCTTC
cdr3_aa: CASSQGDMSAYGYTF
v_call: TRBV4-2
clone_size: -
j_call: TRBJ1-2
d_call: -

cdr3_nt: TGCAGTGCTAGTGTCCCCCCGACAGGGAGCTATGGCTACACCTTC
cdr3_aa: CSASVPPTGSYGYTF
v_call: TRBV20-1
clone_size: -
j_call: TRBJ1-2
d_call: TRBD1

cdr3_nt: TGCGCCAGCAGCTCCCTAGCGGGGGCTAGCACAGATACGCAGTATTTT
cdr3_aa: CASSSLAGASTDTQYF
v_call: TRBV5-1
clone_size: few
j_call: TRBJ2-3
d_call: TRBD2

cdr3_nt: TGTGCCAGCAGCAAAGGGAAGCCCTACTCAGGAGGCGGTCAGGGCAATCAGCCCCAGCATTTT
cdr3_aa: CASSKGKPYSGGGQGNQPQHF
v_call: TRBV21-1
clone_size: -
j_call: TRBJ1-5
d_call: -

cdr3_nt: TGCAGCGTTGTGGACATCACCTCCTACGAGCAGTACTTC
cdr3_aa: CSVVDITSYEQYF
v_call: TRBV29-1
clone_size: -
j_call: TRBJ2-7
d_call: -

cdr3_nt: TGTGCCAGCACCCCCAGGGGGTCGGGGAACAATCAGCCCCAGCATTTT
cdr3_aa: CASTPRGSGNNQPQHF
v_call: TRBV28
clone_size: -
j_call: TRBJ1-5
d_call: TRBD1

cdr3_nt: TGTGCCAGCAGCCCAGTAGGAGTGCCTTTAGGGGGTGAGCAGTACTTC
cdr3_aa: CASSPVGVPLGGEQYF
v_call: TRBV9
clone_size: -
j_call: TRBJ2-7
d_call: -

cdr3_nt: TGCGCCAGCAGCTTGGATACGGCAGGGGCTGGAAACACCATATATTTT
cdr3_aa: CASSLDTAGAGNTIYF
v_call: TRBV5-1
clone_size: -
j_call: TRBJ1-3
d_call: -

cdr3_nt: TGTGCCAGCAGCCACCCGGGACAGGGGGCGAGTGAGCAGTACTTC
cdr3_aa: CASSHPGQGASEQYF
v_call: TRBV3-1/TRBV3-2
clone_size: -
j_call: TRBJ2-7
d_call: TRBD1

cdr3_nt: TGTGCCAGCAGTGAAGAGCCAGGGATCGACGAGCAGTACTTC
cdr3_aa: CASSEEPGIDEQYF
v_call: TRBV2
clone_size: once
j_call: TRBJ2-7
d_call: -

cdr3_nt: TGTGCCAGCAGCGTAGCTCAGCACGAGGGTACGCAGTATTTT
cdr3_aa: CASSVAQHEGTQYF
v_call: TRBV9
clone_size: -
j_call: TRBJ2-3
d_call: -

cdr3_nt: TGTGCCAGCAGCCAAGCGGTTGTCCCTAACAATGAGCAGTTCTTC
cdr3_aa: CASSQAVVPNNEQFF
v_call: TRBV9
clone_size: -
j_call: TRBJ2-1
d_call: -

cdr3_nt: TGTGCCAGCAGTTTGACTAGACTCAAGGAGCAGTTCTTC
cdr3_aa: CASSLTRLKEQFF
v_call: TRBV6-2/TRBV6-3
clone_size: -
j_call: TRBJ2-1
d_call: -

cdr3_nt: TGTGCCAGCAGCTTAGCAGGGGGGGCGGGTCGGACCCAGCATTTT
cdr3_aa: CASSLAGGAGRTQHF
v_call: TRBV7-2
clone_size: -
j_call: TRBJ1-5
d_call: -

cdr3_nt: TGTGCCAGCAGCCTCCTGACAGGGAACGACTATGGCTACACCTTC
cdr3_aa: CASSLLTGNDYGYTF
v_call: TRBV5-6
clone_size: -
j_call: TRBJ1-2
d_call: TRBD1

cdr3_nt: TGTGCCAGCAGTTTACCCGGGAAAGGCACTGAAGCTTTCTTT
cdr3_aa: CASSLPGKGTEAFF
v_call: TRBV27
clone_size: -
j_call: TRBJ1-1
d_call: -

cdr3_nt: TGCGCCAGCAGCTTGGAGGGGGAGCAGTACTTC
cdr3_aa: CASSLEGEQYF
v_call: TRBV5-1
clone_size: -
j_call: TRBJ2-7
d_call: -

cdr3_nt: TGTGCCTGGAGTGTAAAGGGGGCAGGGACAGATACGCAGTATTTT
cdr3_aa: CAWSVKGAGTDTQYF
v_call: TRBV30
clone_size: -
j_call: TRBJ2-3
d_call: TRBD1

cdr3_nt: TGCGCCAGCAGCTTGGACAGGGGCTCCTACAATGAGCAGTTCTTC
cdr3_aa: CASSLDRGSYNEQFF
v_call: TRBV5-1
clone_size: -
j_call: TRBJ2-1
d_call: TRBD1

cdr3_nt: TGTGCCAGCTCACCACTTCGTACTAGCGTTGACACCGGGGAGCTGTTTTTT
cdr3_aa: CASSPLRTSVDTGELFF
v_call: TRBV18
clone_size: -
j_call: TRBJ2-2
d_call: TRBD2

cdr3_nt: TGCGCCAGCAGCCTAATGCCGGGACAAAAAGTCACAGATACGCAGTATTTT
cdr3_aa: CASSLMPGQKVTDTQYF
v_call: TRBV4-1
clone_size: -
j_call: TRBJ2-3
d_call: -

cdr3_nt: TGCGCCAGCAGCCAAGATGTTGGGACAGGGTCGGATTCACCCCTCCACTTT
cdr3_aa: CASSQDVGTGSDSPLHF
v_call: TRBV4-3
clone_size: few
j_call: TRBJ1-6
d_call: TRBD1

cdr3_nt: TGCGCCAGCAGCTTCCCCGGGAGGAACACTGAAGCTTTCTTT
cdr3_aa: CASSFPGRNTEAFF
v_call: TRBV5-1
clone_size: -
j_call: TRBJ1-1
d_call: -

cdr3_nt: TGTGCCAGCGCGGATGACCCGGCCGGAGGGGCCAACGTCCTGACTTTC
cdr3_aa: CASADDPAGGANVLTF
v_call: TRBV7-2
clone_size: -
j_call: TRBJ2-6
d_call: -

cdr3_nt: TGTGCCAGTAGTAGAGGGTACCCCACCAACACTGAAGCTTTCTTT
cdr3_aa: CASSRGYPTNTEAFF
v_call: TRBV19
clone_size: -
j_call: TRBJ1-1
d_call: -

cdr3_nt: TGCGCCAGCAGCCTGGGTTCTGGGGCCCAAGAGACCCAGTACTTC
cdr3_aa: CASSLGSGAQETQYF
v_call: TRBV4-1
clone_size: -
j_call: TRBJ2-5
d_call: -

cdr3_nt: TGTGCCAGCATGGGCGGGAGTAACGAGCAGTACTTC
cdr3_aa: CASMGGSNEQYF
v_call: TRBV6-4
clone_size: -
j_call: TRBJ2-7
d_call: TRBD2

cdr3_nt: TGTGCCAGCTCACGCCGGGGTAGCGAAAACGAGCAGTACTTC
cdr3_aa: CASSRRGSENEQYF
v_call: TRBV18
clone_size: -
j_call: TRBJ2-7
d_call: -

cdr3_nt: TGTGCCACCGACAGGGGGCAAAATGAGCAGTTCTTC
cdr3_aa: CATDRGQNEQFF
v_call: TRBV12-3/TRBV12-4
clone_size: -
j_call: TRBJ2-1
d_call: TRBD1

cdr3_nt: TGTGCCAGCAGCTTAAGTCCAGGGTCCGGGGCCAACGTCCTGACTTTC
cdr3_aa: CASSLSPGSGANVLTF
v_call: TRBV7-3
clone_size: -
j_call: TRBJ2-6
d_call: -

cdr3_nt: TGTGCCAGCAGCTTAGATCGCGGGAGAACCACAGATACGCAGTATTTT
cdr3_aa: CASSLDRGRTTDTQYF
v_call: TRBV7-2
clone_size: -
j_call: TRBJ2-3
d_call: TRBD2

cdr3_nt: TGTGCCAGCAGCGTAGAGTGGGGGACTGAGGGATTGCGAAAGGGCTACACCTTC
cdr3_aa: CASSVEWGTEGLRKGYTF
v_call: TRBV9
clone_size: -
j_call: TRBJ1-2
d_call: -

cdr3_nt: TGTGCCAGCAGCCAAGACCTAGCGGGGGGTTTCACAGATACGCAGTATTTT
cdr3_aa: CASSQDLAGGFTDTQYF
v_call: TRBV3-1/TRBV3-2
clone_size: -
j_call: TRBJ2-3
d_call: TRBD2

cdr3_nt: TGTGCCAGCACCAAACCGGGACAGGGCCAATTCACCCTCCACTTT
cdr3_aa: CASTKPGQGQFTLHF
v_call: TRBV28
clone_size: -
j_call: TRBJ1-6
d_call: TRBD1

cdr3_nt: TGTGCCAGCAGCCCAACTTCCGGGGAGCTGTTTTTT
cdr3_aa: CASSPTSGELFF
v_call: TRBV7-6
clone_size: -
j_call: TRBJ2-2
d_call: -

cdr3_nt: TGTGCCAGCAGCGTAGGGGGCTCGGAGACCCAGTACTTC
cdr3_aa: CASSVGGSETQYF
v_call: TRBV9
clone_size: -
j_call: TRBJ2-5
d_call: -

cdr3_nt: TGTGCCAGCTTCCATAGGGGCCCCGTGGGGCAGTACTTC
cdr3_aa: CASFHRGPVGQYF
v_call: TRBV21-1
clone_size: once
j_call: TRBJ2-7
d_call: -

cdr3_nt: TGTGCCATCAGTGGTACAGGGAGGGGAAACACTGAAGCTTTCTTT
cdr3_aa: CAISGTGRGNTEAFF
v_call: TRBV10-3
clone_size: -
j_call: TRBJ1-1
d_call: -

cdr3_nt: TGTGCCAGCAGCTTATCTATCTCTAACTATGGCTACACCTTC
cdr3_aa: CASSLSISNYGYTF
v_call: TRBV11-2
clone_size: -
j_call: TRBJ1-2
d_call: -

cdr3_nt: TGTGCCAGCAGCTTAACGGTATCGGGACAGGGCTACAATGAGCAGTTCTTC
cdr3_aa: CASSLTVSGQGYNEQFF
v_call: TRBV7-3
clone_size: -
j_call: TRBJ2-1
d_call: TRBD1

cdr3_nt: TGTGCCAGCAGCTTCACCGGGACAGGGGCCAAGGAGCTGTTTTTT
cdr3_aa: CASSFTGTGAKELFF
v_call: TRBV7-3
clone_size: -
j_call: TRBJ2-2
d_call: TRBD1

cdr3_nt: TGCAGTGCCTGGACGGGGGGTGGCTACACCTTC
cdr3_aa: CSAWTGGGYTF
v_call: TRBV20-1
clone_size: -
j_call: TRBJ1-2
d_call: -

cdr3_nt: TGTGCCAGCAGCTTCGAGGGCGATGAGCAGTTCTTC
cdr3_aa: CASSFEGDEQFF
v_call: TRBV7-3
clone_size: -
j_call: TRBJ2-1
d_call: -

cdr3_nt: TGTGCCAGCACCCTCGGAGATACGCAGTATTTT
cdr3_aa: CASTLGDTQYF
v_call: TRBV12-3/TRBV12-4
clone_size: -
j_call: TRBJ2-3
d_call: -

cdr3_nt: TGTGCCTGGGCCAGGCCGAGCACAGATACGCAGTATTTT
cdr3_aa: CAWARPSTDTQYF
v_call: TRBV30
clone_size: -
j_call: TRBJ2-3
d_call: -

cdr3_nt: TGTGCCAGCGGCTGGACAGGGTCGGGAAACACCATATATTTT
cdr3_aa: CASGWTGSGNTIYF
v_call: TRBV27
clone_size: -
j_call: TRBJ1-3
d_call: TRBD1

cdr3_nt: TGTGCCAGCAGCACCGGACAGGGTAGCAATCAGCCCCAGCATTTT
cdr3_aa: CASSTGQGSNQPQHF
v_call: TRBV5-8
clone_size: few
j_call: TRBJ1-5
d_call: TRBD1

cdr3_nt: TGTGCCTGGAGTGTACGGGGTCAGCCCCAGCATTTT
cdr3_aa: CAWSVRGQPQHF
v_call: TRBV30
clone_size: -
j_call: TRBJ1-5
d_call: -